This T cell receptor (beta chain) comes out of a study of cytomegalovirus exposure and HLA in healthy donors. General study points: Within the data, a cluster of highly shared sequence variants was likely a sequencing artifact. Altogether, some 160 TCR beta chains were recorded as cytomegalovirus-associated. HLA alleles were associated with around 17,000 TCR beta sequences in a later analysis at 0.05 false discovery rate.

A multiplex PCR was run with 60 Vbeta primers and 13 Jbeta primers. Profiling relied on immunoSEQ multiplex PCR, and the TCRdb table lists in-frame clones only, not all of them. The table includes some 200,000 clones, approximately 80% detected once. Among the donors, all were healthy bone marrow donors. Turning to this clone: Its specificity is unknown.

The ends lost 5 bases at V and 4 bases at J; junction bases unmatched: 6. The CDR3 length is 14 residues. Germline V gene data show CDR1 as LNHDA and CDR2 as SQIVND (reference sequence). The sequence was collected from a boy between 2 and 10 years old in good health and CMV-seronegative. Sequenced input: PBMCs. V is TRBV19 and J is TRBJ2-3; TRBD1 agrees at 7 bases. The CDR3 loop is CASSGDSTADTQYF. The CDR3 DNA follows: TGTGCCAGTAGTGGGGACAGCACGGCAGATACGCAGTATTTT. The entire variable domain, with the rest obtained from reference TRBV19 and TRBJ2-3, is as follows: DGGITQSPKYLFRKEGQNVTLSCEQNLNHDAMYWYRQDPGQGLRLIYYSQIVNDFQKGDIAEGYSVSREKKESFPLTVTSAQKNPTAFYLCASSGDSTADTQYFGPGTRLTVL.